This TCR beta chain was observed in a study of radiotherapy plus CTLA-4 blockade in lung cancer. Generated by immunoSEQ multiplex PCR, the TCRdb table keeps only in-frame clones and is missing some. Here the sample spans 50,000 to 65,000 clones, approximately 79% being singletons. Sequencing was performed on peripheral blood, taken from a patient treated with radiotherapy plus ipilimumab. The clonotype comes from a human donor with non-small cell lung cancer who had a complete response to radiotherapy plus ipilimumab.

CDR3 amino acids: CAWTGTGRNGNTIYF. CDR3 DNA sequence: TGTGCCTGGACGGGGACAGGGAGGAACGGAAACACCATATATTTT. The chain links TRBV30 to TRBJ1-3; 9 bases map to TRBD1. J gave up 4 bases and V 4 bases, and 8 bases lay outside the gene matches. Germline V gene lookup returns CDR1 GTSNPN and CDR2 SVGIG (reference sequence). The CDR3 consists of 15 residues.